What follows describes a single T cell receptor beta chain. Its specificity is unknown. The sample is drawn from a study of pediatric ulcerative colitis. Overall study results and limits: Two patients' blood samples yielded substantially fewer templates.

Libraries were prepared by immunoSEQ multiplex PCR; TCRdb keeps only in-frame clonotypes and omits some of them. The repertoire holds around 34,000 clones, about three quarters seen once, with about 1.1% in the top ten. V gave up 6 bases and J gave up 6 bases, with 12 bases separating them. Germline V CDR1 and CDR2: SGHNT, YENEEA. The CDR3 extends over 12 amino acids. One to two pinch biopsies were taken from the rectum during colonoscopy. The J gene is TRBJ2-7, the V gene TRBV11-3, with D perhaps TRBD2 (7 bases). The sequence derives from a boy aged 5 to 17 with mild ulcerative colitis. The sequenced sample was gut tissue. The CDR3 reads CASSQRGGEQYF. DNA of the CDR3: TGTGCCAGCAGTCAAAGGGGGGGCGAGCAGTACTTC.